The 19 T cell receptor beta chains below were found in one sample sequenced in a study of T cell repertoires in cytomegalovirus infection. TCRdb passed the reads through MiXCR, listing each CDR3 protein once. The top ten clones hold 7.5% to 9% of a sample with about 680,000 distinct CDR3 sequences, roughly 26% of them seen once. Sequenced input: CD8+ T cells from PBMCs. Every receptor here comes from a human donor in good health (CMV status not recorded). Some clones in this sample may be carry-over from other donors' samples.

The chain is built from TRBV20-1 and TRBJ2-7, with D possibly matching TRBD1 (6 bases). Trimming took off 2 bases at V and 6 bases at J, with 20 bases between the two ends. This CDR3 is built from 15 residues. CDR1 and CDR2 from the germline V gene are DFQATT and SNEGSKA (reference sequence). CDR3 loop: CSARQIPGDDREQYF. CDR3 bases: TGCAGTGCTAGACAGATACCAGGGGATGATCGCGAGCAGTACTTC.

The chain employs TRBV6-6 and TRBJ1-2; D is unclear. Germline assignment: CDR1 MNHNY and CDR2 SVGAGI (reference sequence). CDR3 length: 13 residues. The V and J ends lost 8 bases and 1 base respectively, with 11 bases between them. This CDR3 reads CASLSADNYGYTF. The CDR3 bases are TGTGCCAGCCTGTCCGCAGATAACTATGGCTACACCTTC.

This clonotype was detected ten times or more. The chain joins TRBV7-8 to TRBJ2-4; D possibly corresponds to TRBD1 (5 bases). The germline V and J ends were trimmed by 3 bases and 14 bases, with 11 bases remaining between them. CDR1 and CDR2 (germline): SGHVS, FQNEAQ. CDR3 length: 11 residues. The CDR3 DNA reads TGTGCCAGCAGCTTGGAAGGGGAAAAGTACTTC. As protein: CASSLEGEKYF.

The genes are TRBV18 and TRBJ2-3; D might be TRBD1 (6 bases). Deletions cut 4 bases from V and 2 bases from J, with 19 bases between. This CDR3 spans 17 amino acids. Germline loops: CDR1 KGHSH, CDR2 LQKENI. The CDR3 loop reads CASSHPDRSLFTDTQYF. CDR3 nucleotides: TGTGCCAGCTCACATCCCGACAGGTCCCTCTTCACAGATACGCAGTATTTT.

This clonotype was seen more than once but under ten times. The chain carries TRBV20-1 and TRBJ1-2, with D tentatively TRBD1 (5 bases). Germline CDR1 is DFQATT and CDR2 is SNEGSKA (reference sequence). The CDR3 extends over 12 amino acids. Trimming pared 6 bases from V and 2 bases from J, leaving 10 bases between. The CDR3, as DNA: TGCAGTGCGGGGACGGGAAACTATGGCTACACCTTC. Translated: CSAGTGNYGYTF.

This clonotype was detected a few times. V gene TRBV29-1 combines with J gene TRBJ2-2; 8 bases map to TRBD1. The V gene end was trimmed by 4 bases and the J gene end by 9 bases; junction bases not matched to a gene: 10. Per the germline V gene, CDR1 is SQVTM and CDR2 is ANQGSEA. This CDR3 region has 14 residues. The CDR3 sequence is CSVAGGQASRELFF. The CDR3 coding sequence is TGCAGCGTTGCTGGGGGACAGGCGTCTAGGGAGCTGTTTTTT.

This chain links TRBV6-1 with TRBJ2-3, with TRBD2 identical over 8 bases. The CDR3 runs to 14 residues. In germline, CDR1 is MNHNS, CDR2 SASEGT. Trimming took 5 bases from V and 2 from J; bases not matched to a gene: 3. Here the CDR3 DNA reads TGTGCCAGCAGTATCGGGGGGGTCACAGATACGCAGTATTTT. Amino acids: CASSIGGVTDTQYF.

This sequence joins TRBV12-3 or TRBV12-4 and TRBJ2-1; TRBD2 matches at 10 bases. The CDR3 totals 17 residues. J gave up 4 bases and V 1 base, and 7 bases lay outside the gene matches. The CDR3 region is CASSLVSSGGPYNEQFF. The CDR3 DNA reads TGTGCCAGCAGTTTAGTTAGTAGCGGGGGGCCGTACAATGAGCAGTTCTTC.

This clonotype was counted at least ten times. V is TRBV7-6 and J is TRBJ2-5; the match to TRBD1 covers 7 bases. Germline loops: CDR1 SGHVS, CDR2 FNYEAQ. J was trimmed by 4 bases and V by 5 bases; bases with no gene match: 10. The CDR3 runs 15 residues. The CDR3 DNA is TGTGCCAGCAGCCCCTCGTGGACAGGAGGAGAGACCCAGTACTTC. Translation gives CASSPSWTGGETQYF.

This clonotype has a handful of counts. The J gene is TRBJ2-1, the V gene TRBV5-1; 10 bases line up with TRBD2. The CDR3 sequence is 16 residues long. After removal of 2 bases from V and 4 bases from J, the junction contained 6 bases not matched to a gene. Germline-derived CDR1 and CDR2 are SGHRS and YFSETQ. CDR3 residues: CASSFGLSGGYNEQFF. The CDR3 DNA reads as TGCGCCAGCAGCTTCGGGCTTAGCGGGGGGTACAATGAGCAGTTCTTC.

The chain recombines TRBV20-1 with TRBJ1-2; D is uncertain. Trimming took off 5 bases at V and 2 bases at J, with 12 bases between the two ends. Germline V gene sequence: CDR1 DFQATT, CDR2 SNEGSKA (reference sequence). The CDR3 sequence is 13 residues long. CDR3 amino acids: CSAEDVDNYGYTF. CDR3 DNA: TGCAGTGCTGAGGACGTGGACAACTATGGCTACACCTTC.

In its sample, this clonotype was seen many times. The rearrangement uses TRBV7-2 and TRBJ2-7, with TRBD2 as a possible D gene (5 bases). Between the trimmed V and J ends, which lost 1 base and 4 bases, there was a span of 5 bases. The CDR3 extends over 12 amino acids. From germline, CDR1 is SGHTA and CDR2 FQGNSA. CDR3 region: CASSLERYEQYF. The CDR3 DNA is TGTGCCAGCAGCTTAGAGCGGTACGAGCAGTACTTC.

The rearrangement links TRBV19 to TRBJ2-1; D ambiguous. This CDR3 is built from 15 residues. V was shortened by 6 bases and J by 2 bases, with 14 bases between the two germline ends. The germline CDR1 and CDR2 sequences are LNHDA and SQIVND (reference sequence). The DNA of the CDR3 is TGTGCCAGTAGCTTGACACAGACACCCTACAATGAGCAGTTCTTC. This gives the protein CASSLTQTPYNEQFF.

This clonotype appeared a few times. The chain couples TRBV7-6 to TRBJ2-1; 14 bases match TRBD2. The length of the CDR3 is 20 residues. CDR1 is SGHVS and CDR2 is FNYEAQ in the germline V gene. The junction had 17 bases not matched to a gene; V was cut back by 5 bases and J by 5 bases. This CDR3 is CASSQSIGLAGGPLDNEQFF. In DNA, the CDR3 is TGTGCCAGCAGCCAGAGTATTGGACTAGCGGGGGGCCCCCTGGACAATGAGCAGTTCTTC.

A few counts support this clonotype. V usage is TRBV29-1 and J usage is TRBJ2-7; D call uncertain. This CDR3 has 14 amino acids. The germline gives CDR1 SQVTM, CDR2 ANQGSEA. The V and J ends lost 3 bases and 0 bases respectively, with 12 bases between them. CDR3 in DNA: TGCAGCGTTGAGCTCCCAGGAGCCTCCTACGAGCAGTACTTC. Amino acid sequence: CSVELPGASYEQYF.

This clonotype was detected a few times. The CDR3 sequence is CASSQSGGDGLFF. The CDR3 region has the DNA TGCGCCAGCAGTCAATCTGGGGGAGATGGACTGTTTTTT. V is TRBV23-1 and J is TRBJ1-4; the D gene is possibly TRBD1 (5 bases). TRBV23-1 is an ORF, and what it does is uncertain. V was trimmed by 0 bases and J by 13 bases, leaving 12 bases between them. The CDR3 extends over 13 amino acids.

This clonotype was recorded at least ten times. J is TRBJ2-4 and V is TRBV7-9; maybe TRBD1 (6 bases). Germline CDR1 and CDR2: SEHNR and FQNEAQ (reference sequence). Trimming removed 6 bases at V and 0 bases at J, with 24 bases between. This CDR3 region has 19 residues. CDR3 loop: CASSHKQGEESLAKNIQYF. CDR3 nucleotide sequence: TGTGCCAGCAGTCATAAACAGGGCGAAGAGTCCCTAGCCAAAAACATTCAGTACTTC.

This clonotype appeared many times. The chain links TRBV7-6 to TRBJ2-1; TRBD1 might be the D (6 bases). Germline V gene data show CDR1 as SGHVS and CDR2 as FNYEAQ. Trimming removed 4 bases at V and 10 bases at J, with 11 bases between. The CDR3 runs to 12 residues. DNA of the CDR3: TGTGCCAGCAGCTCCAGGGGACGAGAGCAGTTCTTC. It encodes CASSSRGREQFF.

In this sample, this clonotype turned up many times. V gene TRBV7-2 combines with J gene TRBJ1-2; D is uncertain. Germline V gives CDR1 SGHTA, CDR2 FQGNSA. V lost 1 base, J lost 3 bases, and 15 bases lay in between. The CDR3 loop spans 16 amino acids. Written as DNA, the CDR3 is TGTGCCAGCAGCTTAGTTTACACGTCACCTTACTATGGCTACACCTTC. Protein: CASSLVYTSPYYGYTF.